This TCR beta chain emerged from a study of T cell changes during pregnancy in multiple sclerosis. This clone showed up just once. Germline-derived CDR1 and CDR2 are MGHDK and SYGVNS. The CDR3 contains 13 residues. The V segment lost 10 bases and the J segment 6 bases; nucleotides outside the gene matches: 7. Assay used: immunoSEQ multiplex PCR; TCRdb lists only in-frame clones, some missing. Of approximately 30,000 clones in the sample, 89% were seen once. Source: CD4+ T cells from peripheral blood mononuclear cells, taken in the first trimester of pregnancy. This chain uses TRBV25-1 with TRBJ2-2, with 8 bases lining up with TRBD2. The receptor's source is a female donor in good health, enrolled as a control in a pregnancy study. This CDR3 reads CATRREVSGELFF. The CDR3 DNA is TGTGCCACCAGGCGGGAGGTCTCCGGGGAGCTGTTTTTT.